The TCR beta chain under discussion was sequenced for a study of yellow fever vaccine responses in identical twins (dated by TCRdb to the late 2010s). Looking at the study overall: In identical twins, the study followed T cell clones that responded to the vaccine with precision. Beyond this particular receptor, the publication reports: The T cell response to vaccination in identical twins was reported by the authors to appear partly convergent and partly personalized.

The germline V gene specifies KGHSH as CDR1 and LQKENI as CDR2. CDR3 length: 12 amino acids, cysteine to phenylalanine. Only CDR3 DNA remains: 36 bases, in frame from the first base. V gives up 5 bases and J gives up 0 bases, and the segment between their germline ends measures 5 bases. Library generation was performed with RT-PCR. TCRdb records Illumina HiSeq 2500 as the sequencer. TCRdb trimmed public reads at Q25 via fastp, called clones via MiXCR and kept in-frame beta chains. CDR3 protein duplicates are merged, each entry listing the most common genes and DNA. The sample table contains around 17,000 distinct CDR3 sequences; only one count was recorded for 80% to 85% of them. 1.8% of the sample goes to the ten largest clones. Regarding this clonotype: This clone's antigen is unknown. No qualities accompany the bases; no much larger clone lies one base away.

Recombination linked TRBV18 to TRBJ2-7; no D gene is confidently identified. The receptor's source is a woman younger than 35 who received the yellow fever vaccine. Donor details come from another sample of the same person, matched by shared clones. Sample: T cells from blood (PBMCs), unsorted or a sorted subset (not recorded which), taken before or after yellow fever vaccination (not recorded which). CDR3 protein: CASSSTSYEQYF. The sequence in DNA is TGTGCCAGCTCATCTACCTCCTACGAGCAGTACTTC.